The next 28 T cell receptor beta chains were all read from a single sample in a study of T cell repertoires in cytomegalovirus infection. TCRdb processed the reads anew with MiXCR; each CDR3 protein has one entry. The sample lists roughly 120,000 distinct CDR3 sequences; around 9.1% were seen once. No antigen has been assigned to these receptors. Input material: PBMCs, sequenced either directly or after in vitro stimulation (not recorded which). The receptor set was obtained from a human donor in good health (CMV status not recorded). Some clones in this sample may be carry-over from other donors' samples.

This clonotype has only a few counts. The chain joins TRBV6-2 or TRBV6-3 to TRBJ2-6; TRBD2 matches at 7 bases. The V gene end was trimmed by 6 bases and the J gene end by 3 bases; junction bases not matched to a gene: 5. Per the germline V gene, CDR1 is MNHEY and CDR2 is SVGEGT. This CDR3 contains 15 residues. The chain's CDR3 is CASSTAGVGANVLTF. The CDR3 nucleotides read TGTGCCAGCAGCACGGCGGGAGTTGGGGCCAACGTCCTGACTTTC.

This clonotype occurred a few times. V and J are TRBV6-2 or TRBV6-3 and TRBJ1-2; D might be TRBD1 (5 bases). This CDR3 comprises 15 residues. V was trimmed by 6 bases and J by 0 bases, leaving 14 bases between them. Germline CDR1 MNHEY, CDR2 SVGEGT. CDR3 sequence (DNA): TGTGCCAGCAGAACATCCGGGACGGCTAACTATGGCTACACCTTC. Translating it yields CASRTSGTANYGYTF.

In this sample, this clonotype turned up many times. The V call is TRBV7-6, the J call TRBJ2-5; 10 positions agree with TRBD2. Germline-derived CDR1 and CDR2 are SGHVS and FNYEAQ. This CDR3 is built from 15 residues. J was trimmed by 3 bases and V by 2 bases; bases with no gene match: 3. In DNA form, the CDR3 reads TGTGCCAGCAGCTTACCACTAGCGGGGAAAGAGACCCAGTACTTC. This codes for CASSLPLAGKETQYF.

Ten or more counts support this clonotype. The CDR3 DNA sequence: TGCGCCAGCAGCCAAGATGAGGTTAAGGGGGAGAAGGCCCGGTTCTTC. Its translation is CASSQDEVKGEKARFF. This rearrangement joins TRBV4-1 to TRBJ2-1, with D perhaps matching TRBD1 (6 bases). V gave up 0 bases and J gave up 15 bases, with 24 bases separating them. Germline V gene lookup returns CDR1 MGHRA and CDR2 YSYEKL. The CDR3 is 16 amino acids.

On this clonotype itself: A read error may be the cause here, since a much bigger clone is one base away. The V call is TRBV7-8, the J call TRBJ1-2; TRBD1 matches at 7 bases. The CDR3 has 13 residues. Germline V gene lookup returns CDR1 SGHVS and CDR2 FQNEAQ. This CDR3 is CASTDRSNYGHTF. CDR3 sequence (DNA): TGTGCCAGCACGGACAGGTCTAACTATGGCCACACCTTC.

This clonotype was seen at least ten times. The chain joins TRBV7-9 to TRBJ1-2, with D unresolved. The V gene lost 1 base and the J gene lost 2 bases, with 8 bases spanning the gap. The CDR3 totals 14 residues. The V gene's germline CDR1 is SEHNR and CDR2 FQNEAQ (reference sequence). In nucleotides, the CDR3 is TGTGCCAGCAGCTTAGGTGCAGCCAACTATGGCTACACCTTC. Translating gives CASSLGAANYGYTF.

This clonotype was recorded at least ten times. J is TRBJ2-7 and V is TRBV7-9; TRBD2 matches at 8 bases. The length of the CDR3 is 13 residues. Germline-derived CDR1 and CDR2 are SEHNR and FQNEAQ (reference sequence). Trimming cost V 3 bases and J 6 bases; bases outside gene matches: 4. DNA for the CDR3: TGTGCCAGCAGCTTTAGCGGGATCGGCGAGCAGTACGTC. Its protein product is CASSFSGIGEQYV.

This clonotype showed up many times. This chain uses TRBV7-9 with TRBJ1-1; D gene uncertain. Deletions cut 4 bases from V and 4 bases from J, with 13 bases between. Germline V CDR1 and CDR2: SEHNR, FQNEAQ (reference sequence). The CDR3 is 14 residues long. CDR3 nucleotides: TGTGCCAGCAGCTCCCGGGTGGGTTCCACTGAAGCTTTCTTT. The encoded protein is CASSSRVGSTEAFF.

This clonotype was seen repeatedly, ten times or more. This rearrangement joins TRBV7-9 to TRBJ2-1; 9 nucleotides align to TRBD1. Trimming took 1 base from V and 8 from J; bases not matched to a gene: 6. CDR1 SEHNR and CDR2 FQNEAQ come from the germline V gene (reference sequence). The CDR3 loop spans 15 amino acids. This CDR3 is CASSLGDRVVHEQFF. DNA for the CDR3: TGTGCCAGCAGCTTAGGGGACAGGGTGGTCCATGAGCAGTTCTTC.

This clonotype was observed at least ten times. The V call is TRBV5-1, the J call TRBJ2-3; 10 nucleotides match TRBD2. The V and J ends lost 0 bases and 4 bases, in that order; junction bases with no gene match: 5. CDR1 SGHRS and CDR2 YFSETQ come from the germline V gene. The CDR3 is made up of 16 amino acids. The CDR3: CASSLEASGSSDTQYF. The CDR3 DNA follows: TGCGCCAGCAGCTTGGAGGCTAGCGGGAGCTCAGATACGCAGTATTTT.

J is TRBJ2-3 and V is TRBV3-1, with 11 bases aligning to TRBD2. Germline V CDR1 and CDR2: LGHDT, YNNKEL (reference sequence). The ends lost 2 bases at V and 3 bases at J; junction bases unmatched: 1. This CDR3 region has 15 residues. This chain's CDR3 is CASSQTSGSTDTQYF. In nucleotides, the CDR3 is TGTGCCAGCAGCCAAACTAGCGGGAGTACAGATACGCAGTATTTT.

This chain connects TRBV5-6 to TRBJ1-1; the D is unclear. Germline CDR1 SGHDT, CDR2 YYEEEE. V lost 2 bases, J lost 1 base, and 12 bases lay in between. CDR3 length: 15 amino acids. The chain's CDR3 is CASSFWGVGNTEAFF. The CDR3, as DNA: TGTGCCAGCAGCTTTTGGGGAGTTGGGAACACTGAAGCTTTCTTT.

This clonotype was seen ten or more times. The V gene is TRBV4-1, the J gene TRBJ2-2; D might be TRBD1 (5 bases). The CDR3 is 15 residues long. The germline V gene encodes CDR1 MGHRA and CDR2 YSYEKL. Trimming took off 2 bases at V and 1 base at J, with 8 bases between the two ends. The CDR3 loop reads CASSQSTGNTGELFF. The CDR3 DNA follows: TGCGCCAGCAGCCAAAGCACAGGGAACACCGGGGAGCTGTTTTTT.

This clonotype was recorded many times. The CDR3 is CASSLAQAFYGYTF. The CDR3 DNA is TGTGCCAGCAGCTTAGCGCAGGCTTTCTATGGCTACACCTTC. The V call is TRBV7-9, the J call TRBJ1-2, with D unclear. With 0 bases removed from V and 4 bases from J, the gap between germline ends came to 9 bases. This CDR3 has 14 amino acids. CDR1 and CDR2 (germline): SEHNR, FQNEAQ (reference sequence).

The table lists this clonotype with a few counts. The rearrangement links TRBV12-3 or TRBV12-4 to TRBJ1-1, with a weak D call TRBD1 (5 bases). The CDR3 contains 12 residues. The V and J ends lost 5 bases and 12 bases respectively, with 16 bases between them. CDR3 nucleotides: TGTGCCAGCAGTCCCGGGACGAAGGCATCTTTCTTT. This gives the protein CASSPGTKASFF.

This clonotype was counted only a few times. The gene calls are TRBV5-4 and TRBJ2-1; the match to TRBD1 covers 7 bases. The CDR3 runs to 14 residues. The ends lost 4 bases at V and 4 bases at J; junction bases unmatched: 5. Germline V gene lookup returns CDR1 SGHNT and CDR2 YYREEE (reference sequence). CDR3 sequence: CASSQIQGYNEQFF. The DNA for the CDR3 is TGTGCCAGCAGCCAAATACAGGGGTACAATGAGCAGTTCTTC.

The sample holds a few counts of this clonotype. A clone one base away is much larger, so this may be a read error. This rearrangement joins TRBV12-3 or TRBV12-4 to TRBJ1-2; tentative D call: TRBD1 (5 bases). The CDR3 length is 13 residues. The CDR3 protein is CASSPRQNYGYNF. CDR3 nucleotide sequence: TGTGCCAGCAGTCCCAGACAGAACTATGGCTACAACTTC.

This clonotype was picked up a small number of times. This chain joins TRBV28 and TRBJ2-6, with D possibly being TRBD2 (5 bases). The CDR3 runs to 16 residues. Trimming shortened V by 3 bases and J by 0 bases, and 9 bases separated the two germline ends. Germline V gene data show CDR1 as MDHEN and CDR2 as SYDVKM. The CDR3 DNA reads TGTGCCAGCAGTTTTGGCGACTACTCTGGGGCCAACGTCCTGACTTTC. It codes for CASSFGDYSGANVLTF.

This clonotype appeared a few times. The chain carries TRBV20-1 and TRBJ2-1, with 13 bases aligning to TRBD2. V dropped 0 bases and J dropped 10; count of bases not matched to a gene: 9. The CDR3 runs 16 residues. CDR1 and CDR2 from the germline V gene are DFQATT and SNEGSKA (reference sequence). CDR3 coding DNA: TGCAGTGCTAGAGATCTCGGACTAGCGGGAGTTTGGGAGCAGTTCTTC. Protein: CSARDLGLAGVWEQFF.

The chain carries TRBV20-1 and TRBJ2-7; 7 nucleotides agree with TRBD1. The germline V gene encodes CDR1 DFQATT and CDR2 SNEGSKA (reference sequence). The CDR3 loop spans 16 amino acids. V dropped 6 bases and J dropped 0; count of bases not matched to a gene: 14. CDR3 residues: CSAGPMGQHSSYEQYF. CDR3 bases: TGCAGTGCCGGGCCGATGGGACAGCACAGCTCCTACGAGCAGTACTTC.

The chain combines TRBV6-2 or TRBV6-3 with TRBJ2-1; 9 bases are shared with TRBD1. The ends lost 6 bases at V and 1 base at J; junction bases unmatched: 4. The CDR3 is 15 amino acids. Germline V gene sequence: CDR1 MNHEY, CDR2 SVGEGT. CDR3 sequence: CASREQGASYNEQFF. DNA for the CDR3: TGTGCCAGCAGGGAACAGGGGGCATCCTACAATGAGCAGTTCTTC.

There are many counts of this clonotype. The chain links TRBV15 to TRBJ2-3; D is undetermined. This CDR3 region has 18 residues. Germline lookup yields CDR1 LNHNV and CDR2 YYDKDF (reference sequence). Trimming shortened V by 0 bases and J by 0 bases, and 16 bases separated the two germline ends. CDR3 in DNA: TGTGCCACCAGCAGAGATGGCGAAGAGGCGGAAAGCACAGATACGCAGTATTTT. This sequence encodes CATSRDGEEAESTDTQYF.

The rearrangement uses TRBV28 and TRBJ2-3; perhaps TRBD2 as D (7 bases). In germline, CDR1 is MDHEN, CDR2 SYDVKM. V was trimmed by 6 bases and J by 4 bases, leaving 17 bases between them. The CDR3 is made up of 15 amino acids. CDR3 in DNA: TGTGCCAGCAGCCCCTCAGGGAGGGGGGCAGATACGCAGTATTTT. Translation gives CASSPSGRGADTQYF.

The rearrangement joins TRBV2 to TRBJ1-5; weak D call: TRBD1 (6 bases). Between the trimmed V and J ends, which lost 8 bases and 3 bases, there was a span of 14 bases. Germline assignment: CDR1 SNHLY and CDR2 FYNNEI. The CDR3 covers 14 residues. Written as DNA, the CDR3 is TGTGCCAGCCACAGGGACGGGGACAATCAGCCCCAGCATTTT. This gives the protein CASHRDGDNQPQHF.

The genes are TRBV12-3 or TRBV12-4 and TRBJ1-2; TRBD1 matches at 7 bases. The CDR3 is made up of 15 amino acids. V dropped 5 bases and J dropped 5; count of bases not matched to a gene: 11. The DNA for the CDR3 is TGTGCCAGCAGTCCCCTCTCGGCAGGGGGTTATGGCTACACCTTC. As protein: CASSPLSAGGYGYTF.

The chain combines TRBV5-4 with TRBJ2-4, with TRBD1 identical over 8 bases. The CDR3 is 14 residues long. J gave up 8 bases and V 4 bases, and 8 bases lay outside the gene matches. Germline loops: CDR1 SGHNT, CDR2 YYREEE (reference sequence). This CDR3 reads CASSQGQGVDIQYF. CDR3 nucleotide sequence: TGTGCCAGCAGCCAAGGACAGGGAGTAGACATTCAGTACTTC.

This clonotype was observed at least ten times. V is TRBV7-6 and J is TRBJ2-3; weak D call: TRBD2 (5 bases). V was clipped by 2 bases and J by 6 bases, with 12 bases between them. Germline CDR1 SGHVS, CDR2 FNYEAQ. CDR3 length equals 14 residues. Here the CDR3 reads CASSLRPSGDTQYF. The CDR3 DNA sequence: TGTGCCAGCAGCTTAAGACCTTCGGGGGATACGCAGTATTTT.

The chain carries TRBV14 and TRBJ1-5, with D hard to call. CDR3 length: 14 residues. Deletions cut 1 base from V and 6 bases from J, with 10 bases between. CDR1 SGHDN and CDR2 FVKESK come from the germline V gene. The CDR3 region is CASSQGGDGQPQHF. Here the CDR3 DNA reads TGTGCCAGCAGCCAAGGGGGAGACGGTCAGCCCCAGCATTTT.